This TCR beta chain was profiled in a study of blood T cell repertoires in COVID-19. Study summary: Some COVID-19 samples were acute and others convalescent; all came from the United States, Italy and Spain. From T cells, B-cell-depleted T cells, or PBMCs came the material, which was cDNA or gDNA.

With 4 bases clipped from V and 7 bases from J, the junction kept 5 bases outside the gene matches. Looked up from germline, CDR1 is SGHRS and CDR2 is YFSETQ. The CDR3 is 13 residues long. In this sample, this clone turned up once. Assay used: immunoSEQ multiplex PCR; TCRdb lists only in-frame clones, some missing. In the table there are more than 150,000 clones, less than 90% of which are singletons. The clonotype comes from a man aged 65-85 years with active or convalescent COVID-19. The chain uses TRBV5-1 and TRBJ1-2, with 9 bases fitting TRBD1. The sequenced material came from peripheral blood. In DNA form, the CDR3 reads TGCGCCAGCAGCCCGGACAGGGGTCTTGGCTACACCTTC. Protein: CASSPDRGLGYTF.